In its sample, the clone carrying this TCR beta chain was seen once. The source of the sample is a study of blood T cell repertoires in COVID-19. Method: immunoSEQ multiplex PCR; TCRdb's copy keeps in-frame clones and lacks some. This table holds a few hundred thousand clones, around 87% found once. Germline V gives CDR1 SGDLS, CDR2 YYNGEE. V was pared by 1 base and J by 3 bases, with 10 bases between. This CDR3 has 14 residues. This clonotype was sampled from a human donor in a cohort sampled during active COVID-19. This chain joins TRBV9 and TRBJ1-1; D perhaps matches TRBD1 (6 bases). Sequenced sample: peripheral blood. CDR3 amino acids: CASSVSEGDTEAFF. DNA for the CDR3: TGTGCCAGCAGCGTATCTGAGGGGGACACTGAAGCTTTCTTT.